This T cell receptor beta chain was recorded in a study of shared clonotypes between healthy human individuals. Produced via immunoSEQ multiplex PCR; TCRdb's table is partial and in-frame only. The data show about 2.4 million clones, around 94% seen once. The CDR3 runs 14 residues. Germline lookup yields CDR1 SGHTA and CDR2 FQGNSA. The V gene lost 4 bases and the J gene lost 7 bases, with 16 bases spanning the gap. This TCR came from a man younger than 30 in good health. The sample taken for sequencing was naive CD4+ T cells sorted from blood. The sample's subset: CD45RA+ positively selected. This chain joins TRBV7-2 and TRBJ1-2, with a tentative D call TRBD1 (6 bases). CDR3 sequence: CASSSSGTYLGYTF. The CDR3 nucleotides read TGTGCCAGCAGCTCGTCCGGGACATACCTTGGCTACACCTTC.